Below, 10 T cell receptor beta chains from the same sample are listed, as sequenced in a study of response to subunit inactivated influenza vaccine. TCRdb re-called the RT-PCR reads with MiXCR, one entry per CDR3 protein. The sample shows roughly 780,000 distinct CDR3 sequences, around a sixth of them seen only once. This sample comprised PBMCs from blood, obtained about 5 days after vaccination. The receptors shown here come from a man aged 50-59 years who received an inactivated influenza vaccine.

This clonotype occurred many times. The chain recombines TRBV12-3 or TRBV12-4 with TRBJ2-3; TRBD2 might be the D (5 bases). V dropped 5 bases and J dropped 6 bases, with 21 bases sitting between them. The length of the CDR3 is 16 residues. This chain's CDR3 is CASSNWRAAFLDTQYF. Written as DNA, the CDR3 is TGTGCCAGCAGTAACTGGCGGGCGGCCTTTCTGGATACGCAGTATTTT.

This clonotype was found many times. This sequence joins TRBV6-1 and TRBJ2-2; D ambiguous. Looked up from germline, CDR1 is MNHNS and CDR2 is SASEGT. This CDR3 is built from 13 residues. Trimming took off 5 bases at V and 5 bases at J, with 9 bases between the two ends. This CDR3 reads CASSQVKTGELFF. In DNA form, the CDR3 reads TGTGCCAGCAGTCAGGTCAAGACCGGGGAGCTGTTTTTT.

This clonotype was detected only a few times. The genes are TRBV20-1 and TRBJ1-1, with TRBD1 matching 7 bases. The junction had 5 bases not matched to a gene; V was cut back by 4 bases and J by 3 bases. Germline loops: CDR1 DFQATT, CDR2 SNEGSKA (reference sequence). The CDR3 totals 13 residues. The CDR3 coding sequence is TGCAGTGCTACCCCCAGGGGGGACACTGAAGCTTTCTTT. The encoded protein is CSATPRGDTEAFF.

About this clonotype itself: Germline and junction disagree at one end, which may indicate a read error. The rearrangement joins TRBV7-8 to TRBJ2-1; D is perhaps TRBD1 or TRBD2 (6 bases each). CDR1 SGHVS and CDR2 FQNEAQ come from the germline V gene. CDR3 size: 13 residues. The CDR3 is CASSLIGGNDQFF. For the CDR3, the DNA is TGTGCCAGCAGCTTAATCGGGGGCAATGACCAGTTCTTC.

The chain links TRBV5-1 to TRBJ2-7; 12 nucleotides agree with TRBD1. The CDR3 loop spans 15 amino acids. J gave up 3 bases and V 4 bases, and 5 bases lay outside the gene matches. Germline lookup yields CDR1 SGHRS and CDR2 YFSETQ. The CDR3 protein is CASSEGQGAVYEQYF. The CDR3 nucleotides read TGCGCCAGCAGCGAGGGACAGGGGGCGGTCTACGAGCAGTACTTC.

The chain is built from TRBV4-3 and TRBJ1-2, with D uncertain. Deletions cut 1 base from V and 2 bases from J, with 11 bases between. Germline V lookup: CDR1 LGHNA, CDR2 YSLEER. CDR3 length equals 15 residues. The CDR3 bases are TGCGCCAGCAGCCAAGTTCTCGTAGGGAACTATGGCTACACCTTC. This codes for CASSQVLVGNYGYTF.

This clonotype was counted a single time. This chain connects TRBV7-2 to TRBJ2-5; the match to TRBD2 covers 9 bases. The trim removed 1 base at V and 2 bases at J, leaving 5 bases unmatched. Germline V lookup: CDR1 SGHTA, CDR2 FQGNSA. This CDR3 spans 16 amino acids. The CDR3 reads CASSLVLAGSQETQYF. As DNA, the CDR3 is TGTGCCAGCAGCTTAGTCCTAGCGGGAAGTCAAGAGACCCAGTACTTC. The full variable domain, with the rest looked up from reference TRBV7-2 and TRBJ2-5, is GAGVSQSPSNKVTEKGKDVELRCDPISGHTALYWYRQSLGQGLEFLIYFQGNSAPDKSGLPSDRFSAERTGGSVSTLTIQRTQQEDSAVYLCASSLVLAGSQETQYFGPGTRLLVL.

The rearrangement links TRBV5-5 to TRBJ2-1; D unclear. Germline V lookup: CDR1 SGHKS, CDR2 YYEKEE (reference sequence). The V and J ends lost 4 bases and 5 bases respectively, with 10 bases between them. The CDR3 contains 13 residues. Here the CDR3 reads CASSAYKDNEQFF. In nucleotides, the CDR3 is TGTGCCAGCAGCGCCTACAAGGACAATGAGCAGTTCTTC.

The genes are TRBV6-1 and TRBJ2-7; maybe TRBD2 (6 bases). V dropped 6 bases and J dropped 6 bases, with 15 bases sitting between them. Per the germline V gene, CDR1 is MNHNS and CDR2 is SASEGT. The CDR3 runs 13 residues. CDR3 bases: TGTGCCAGCAGCCCGGGGGTGGGAACCGAGCAGTACTTC. Its protein is CASSPGVGTEQYF.

The CDR3 bases are TGTGCCAGCAGCTTTTATAGGAATGAAAAACTGTTTTTT. It specifies CASSFYRNEKLFF. The chain carries TRBV7-6 and TRBJ1-4; no clear D. CDR1 and CDR2 (germline): SGHVS, FNYEAQ. The CDR3 is 13 residues long. Trimming pared 3 bases from V and 5 bases from J, leaving 7 bases between.